This TCR beta chain is from a study of T-cell reconstitution after alpha-beta-depleted transplantation in children. Study outcomes and limitations: After transplant, at about two months, alpha-beta T cells were reportedly derived from several hundred expanded graft clones. Newly produced T cells mostly provided counts and TCRbeta diversity after one year, as hyperexpanded clones declined. Certain patients had high TCRbeta diversity at day 60, and it came from recipient T cells and thymic progenitors that survived.

In its sample, this clonotype was seen many times. Its antigen is not identified. CDR1 MNHEY and CDR2 SVGEGT come from the germline V gene. The V and J ends lost 4 bases and 8 bases, in that order; junction bases with no gene match: 14. The CDR3 sequence is 18 residues long. As it was prepared, the TCRbeta library received unique molecular identifiers. TCRdb fed the PCR reads into MiXCR, producing one record per CDR3 protein. The data contain around 30,000 distinct CDR3 sequences, more than 6% of them seen just once; the ten biggest clones take up more than 25%. The source material was peripheral blood, sampled 60 days after TCRalphabeta/CD19-depleted stem cell transplant. This rearrangement joins TRBV6-2 or TRBV6-3 to TRBJ1-6; 10 bases match TRBD1. The source is a child younger than two who had a stem cell transplant for acute myeloid leukemia, so the T cells may come from the graft donor. The CDR3 DNA reads as TGTGCCAGCAGTTTACGGGGACAGGGGACTTTCTCGGATTCACCCCTCCACTTT. This translates into CASSLRGQGTFSDSPLHF.